This T cell receptor (beta chain) appears in the sequencing data of a study of T cells in Graves' hyperthyroidism and ophthalmopathy. Amplified TCR beta CDR3 regions derived from RNA transcripts. HTBI primers were used for first-round RT-PCR of the TCR CDR3. TCRdb passed the multiplex PCR reads through MiXCR, listing each CDR3 protein once. The sample lists fewer than 650,000 distinct CDR3 sequences, approximately 15% occurring once. This clonotype was seen many times. Its specificity is not known. Based on clinical symptoms, serum thyroxine and TRAb, thyroid ultrasound and orbital computed tomography, diagnoses were reached. Using roughly 9.4 ml of fresh peripheral blood, PBMCs were prepared. Points from the study as a whole: In validation, the model predicted ophthalmopathy. These predictions came a median about 6.2 months before onset. Blood samples included most of the expanded thyroid clonotypes exceeding 0.001.

The sequence derives from a woman in her thirties or forties with Graves' ophthalmopathy. The sequenced sample was blood.

CDR3 nucleotides: TGTGCCAGCAGCCTCGGGGGGGGGGGCAGCGAGCAGTACTTC. This encodes CASSLGGGGSEQYF. The chain employs TRBV6-5 and TRBJ2-7, with TRBD2 matching over 8 bases. This CDR3 spans 14 amino acids. The V and J ends lost 6 bases and 6 bases, in that order; junction bases with no gene match: 10. Germline CDR1 MNHEY, CDR2 SVGAGI.